This T cell receptor (beta chain) stems from a study of blood T cells in healthy people across ages. The study, taken as a whole, reports: Shifts in expanded clonotypes may have been confounded by donor CMV status, which was unknown. Researchers judged that diversity estimates from one million T cells fell short of true values. Percentage of naive T cells showed a strong correlation with TCR beta diversity.

In this sample, this clonotype turned up a few times. The antigen is not known. A second PCR of 7 to 11 cycles used a sample-barcoded 5' primer and a J-beta primer mix. One entry per CDR3 protein, called by TCRdb with MiXCR from the 5' RACE reads. The sample holds 1.5 million to 2 million distinct CDR3 sequences, about 50% seen once. Trimming shortened V by 5 bases and J by 4 bases, and 10 bases separated the two germline ends. The CDR3 consists of 12 residues. Germline lookup yields CDR1 SQVTM and CDR2 ANQGSEA. The chain carries TRBV29-1 and TRBJ2-3; no definite D call. This sequence originates from a woman aged 40 to 50 in good health. Sequencing was carried out using blood. The CDR3 spells CSVTRPADTQYF. CDR3 nucleotides: TGCAGCGTTACCCGCCCCGCAGATACGCAGTATTTT.